Sequencing of this T cell receptor beta chain was carried out in a study of T cell responses to AZD1222 COVID-19 vaccine. Findings of the study overall: White British donors predominated, females outnumbered males, and clonal diversity was possibly underestimated. At study baseline, merely several AZD1222 recipients were seropositive. Every sample of the repertoires postdated the peak T cell response. Unmutated regions of variants are reportedly targeted by nearly half of spike-specific TCRs.

Comments on this clone: What it binds is unknown.

Here immunoSEQ multiplex PCR was the method, and the copy in TCRdb shows in-frame clones only, minus some. Counted here are 67,000 or so clones, 65% to 85% occurring once; the ten biggest clones make up roughly 9.8%. The V end lost 3 bases, the J end lost 3 bases, and 8 bases lay between the germline ends. The CDR3 sequence is 13 residues long. Germline CDR1 is LNHDA and CDR2 is SQIVND (reference sequence). Sequenced here: peripheral blood, sampled on day 0 of AZD1222 vaccination. This sequence joins TRBV19 and TRBJ1-1; a possible D gene is TRBD1 (6 bases). This TCR derives from an adult in good health. The CDR3 region is CASSIKGDTEAFF. CDR3 bases: TGTGCCAGTAGTATTAAGGGGGACACTGAAGCTTTCTTT.